The following is a TCR beta chain sequence with its context. The antigen remains undetermined. The data belong to a study of cytomegalovirus exposure and HLA in healthy donors. Overall study context: An analysis done earlier identified fewer than 140 million unique TCR beta sequences from around 180 million T cells. The study, taken as a whole, reports: What TCR beta sequences reportedly achieved was accurate prediction of HLA-A and HLA-B alleles in most subjects. According to an earlier analysis, most TCR beta V segments yielded productive rearrangements about 87% or about 30% of the time. Among TCR sequences, most were rare, though some public TCRs appeared in many donors.

In the PCR, 60 Vbeta and 13 Jbeta primers were used. Only in-frame clones appear in the TCRdb table, and some are missing; sequencing was by immunoSEQ multiplex PCR. Of approximately 88,000 clones listed, 76% are singletons. The sequence was obtained from a male donor in good health and CMV-seronegative. Sequenced material: PBMCs.

CDR3 loop: CAISPGLAGGNEQFF. DNA for the CDR3: TGTGCCATCAGCCCTGGACTAGCGGGGGGGAATGAGCAGTTCTTC. The chain is built from TRBV10-3 and TRBJ2-1; 15 bases are a match to TRBD2. Germline V gives CDR1 ENHRY, CDR2 SYGVKD. V trimming: 6 bases; J trimming: 7 bases; junction bases outside the gene matches: 4. The CDR3 has 15 residues.